This T cell receptor (beta chain) was found in a study of monozygotic twins with inflammatory bowel disease (dated by TCRdb to between 2018 and 2021). Looking at the study overall: The complete study included approximately 30 monozygotic twin pairs: 19 IBD-discordant Danish pairs and nine German pairs, of which four were IBD-concordant and five were IBD-discordant. Disease-associated traits were sought mainly through comparisons between IBD patients and their genetically identical healthy co-twins within discordant pairs. Each individual had, on average, about 151 000 unique TCRalpha sequences and 181 000 unique TCRbeta sequences available for analysis. The paper's findings and limits, for the study overall: Because patients received different immunosuppressive treatments, the repertoires may have picked up extra background noise and variability between individuals. Different T cell subtypes could not be distinguished in the analysis. Repertoire similarity did not differ between concordant and discordant twins, possibly due to limited statistical power. No single strong signal or clonotype linked to IBD turned up in the results, so the idea that one exists was not supported. A decrease in TCRbeta repertoire diversity, as measured by inverse Simpson index, was observed in IBD patients compared with their healthy co-twins. Fewer clonotypes were shared with other individuals by IBD patients than by healthy twins, most markedly in patients showing signs of disease activity.

With respect to this clonotype: No antigen is known for it.

A 2.5 ml peripheral blood sample was drawn into PAXgene tubes per donor and stored at -80°C. Without any T cell sorting, total RNA was extracted from whole blood using the PAXgene blood miRNA kit on an automated QIAcube. Peripheral blood from monozygotic twin pairs, either concordant or discordant for inflammatory bowel disease, underwent deep TCRalpha and TCRbeta repertoire profiling that used unique molecular barcoding. Smoking habits were recorded for all twin pairs, and each individual was classified as a current, former or never smoker. The library was made by 5' RACE. For each TCR library, around 4,000 ng of total RNA was used. For each sample, cDNA synthesis was carried out in eight separate reactions using SMARTScribe reverse transcriptase. During cDNA synthesis, template switching introduced unique molecular identifiers that contained a 6-nucleotide sample barcode. Two nested PCRs of about 15 and 9 cycles amplified the TCRalpha and TCRbeta cDNA, and bead purification followed each PCR. Before amplification, the cDNA was treated with uracil DNA-glycosylase and purified using the QIAquick PCR purification kit. The second PCR added Illumina TruSeq-compatible adapters along with sample-specific barcodes. Library quality and concentration were assessed using TapeStation and Qubit, and 5 ng of each library was pooled. The pooled libraries were sequenced with 2 x 100 bp reads and custom sequencing primers on an Illumina HiSeq2500 single-index Rapid Run. Per the source publication's procedure: PCR and sequencing errors were corrected by UMI-based consensus assembly using MiGEC version 1.2.6. V(D)J alignment, clonotype assembly and CDR3 extraction were performed with MiXCR version 2.1.1. To normalise gene usage, clonotype sharing and MAIT/NKT TCR abundance, the analysis used the top 1000, 10 000 and 20 000 clonotypes per sample. Diversity was computed as the inverse Simpson index with the vegan R package after downsampling to 27 000 UMIs. Paired Mann-Whitney U tests were applied to discordant twin pairs, and Benjamini-Hochberg correction was used for multiple testing. Each CDR3 protein sequence appears as one entry after TCRdb reprocessed the reads, and no DNA is included. The V and J calls, along with clone size, are taken from TCRdb and not from the paper's own processing. This sample's table has entries for under 150,000 distinct CDR3 sequences. In total, the top ten clones hold about 2.6% of the sample.

From cysteine to phenylalanine, the CDR3 is 12 amino acids long. No DNA accompanies this entry. The rearrangement combines TRBV12-3 or TRBV12-4 with TRBJ1-1. Material for sequencing was blood. This sequence originates from a human donor with ulcerative colitis or Crohn's disease, or a healthy co-twin of an affected twin (not recorded which). The CDR3 in this case is CASSLGILEAFF.